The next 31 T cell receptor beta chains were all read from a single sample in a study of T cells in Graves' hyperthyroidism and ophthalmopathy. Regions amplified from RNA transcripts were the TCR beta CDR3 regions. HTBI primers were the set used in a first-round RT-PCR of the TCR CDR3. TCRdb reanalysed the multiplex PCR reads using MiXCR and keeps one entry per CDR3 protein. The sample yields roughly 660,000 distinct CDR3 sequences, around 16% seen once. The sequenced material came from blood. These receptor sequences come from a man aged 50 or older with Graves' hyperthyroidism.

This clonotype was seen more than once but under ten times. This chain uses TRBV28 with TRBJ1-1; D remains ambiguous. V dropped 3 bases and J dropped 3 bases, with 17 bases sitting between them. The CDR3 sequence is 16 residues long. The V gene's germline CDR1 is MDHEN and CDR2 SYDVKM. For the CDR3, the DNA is TGTGCCAGCAGTTTCAGATCAAGGCCTTTAGACACTGAAGCTTTCTTT. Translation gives CASSFRSRPLDTEAFF. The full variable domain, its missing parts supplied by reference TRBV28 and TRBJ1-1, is DVKVTQSSRYLVKRTGEKVFLECVQDMDHENMFWYRQDPGLGLRLIYFSYDVKMKEKGDIPEGYSVSREKKERFSLILESASTNQTSMYLCASSFRSRPLDTEAFFGQGTRLTVV.

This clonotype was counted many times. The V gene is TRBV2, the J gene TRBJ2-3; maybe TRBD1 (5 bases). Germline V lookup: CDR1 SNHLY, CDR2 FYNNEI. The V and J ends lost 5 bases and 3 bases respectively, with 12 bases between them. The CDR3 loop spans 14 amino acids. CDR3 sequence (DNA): TGTGCCAGCAGTTCTGACCAGGGAACAGATACGCAGTATTTT. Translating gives CASSSDQGTDTQYF.

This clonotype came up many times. CDR3 loop: CSAEPRDTQYF. DNA of the CDR3: TGCAGTGCTGAACCAAGAGATACGCAGTATTTT. The chain carries TRBV20-1 and TRBJ2-3; D unclear. Trimming pared 5 bases from V and 5 bases from J, leaving 8 bases between. CDR1 is DFQATT, CDR2 SNEGSKA, per germline (reference sequence). This CDR3 has 11 residues.

CDR3 sequence: CASSLDPRESAEAFF. The CDR3 DNA reads TGCGCCAGCAGCTTGGATCCCAGGGAAAGCGCTGAAGCTTTCTTT. V and J are TRBV5-1 and TRBJ1-1, with TRBD1 as a possible D gene (5 bases). With 0 bases removed from V and 6 bases from J, the gap between germline ends came to 15 bases. Germline CDR1 reads SGHRS; CDR2 reads YFSETQ. The CDR3 is 15 residues long.

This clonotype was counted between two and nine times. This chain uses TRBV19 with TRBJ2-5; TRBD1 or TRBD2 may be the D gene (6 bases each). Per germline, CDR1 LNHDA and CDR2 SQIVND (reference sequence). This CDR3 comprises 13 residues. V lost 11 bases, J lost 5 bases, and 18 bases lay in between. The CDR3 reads CAPSHREAETQYF. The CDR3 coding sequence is TGTGCCCCTAGCCACAGGGAGGCGGAGACCCAGTACTTC.

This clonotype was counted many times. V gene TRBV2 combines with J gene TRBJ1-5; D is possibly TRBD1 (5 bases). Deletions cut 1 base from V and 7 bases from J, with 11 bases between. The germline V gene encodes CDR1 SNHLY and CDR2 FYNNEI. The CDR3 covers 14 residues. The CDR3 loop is CASSEGRGMQPQHF. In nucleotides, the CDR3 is TGTGCCAGCAGTGAAGGACGGGGGATGCAGCCCCAGCATTTT.

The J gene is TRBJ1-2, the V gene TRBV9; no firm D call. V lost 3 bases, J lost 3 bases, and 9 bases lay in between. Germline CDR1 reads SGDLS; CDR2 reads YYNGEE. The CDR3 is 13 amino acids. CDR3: CASSGAEDYGYTF. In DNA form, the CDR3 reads TGTGCCAGCAGCGGAGCAGAGGACTATGGCTACACCTTC.

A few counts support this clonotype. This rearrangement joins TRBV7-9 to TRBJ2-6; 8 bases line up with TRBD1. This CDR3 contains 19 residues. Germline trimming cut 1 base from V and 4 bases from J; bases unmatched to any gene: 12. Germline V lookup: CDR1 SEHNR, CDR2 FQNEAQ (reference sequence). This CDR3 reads CASSLVQGAVGSGANVLTF. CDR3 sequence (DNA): TGTGCCAGCAGCTTAGTTCAGGGGGCGGTTGGGTCAGGGGCCAACGTCCTGACTTTC.

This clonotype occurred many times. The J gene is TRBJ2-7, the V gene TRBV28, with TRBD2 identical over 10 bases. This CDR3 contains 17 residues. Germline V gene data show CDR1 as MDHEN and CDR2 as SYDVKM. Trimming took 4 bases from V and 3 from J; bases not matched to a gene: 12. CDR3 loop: CASSSRTASSGSYEQYF. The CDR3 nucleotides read TGTGCCAGCAGTTCGCGGACAGCTTCTAGCGGGAGCTACGAGCAGTACTTC. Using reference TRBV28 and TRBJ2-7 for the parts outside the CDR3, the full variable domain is DVKVTQSSRYLVKRTGEKVFLECVQDMDHENMFWYRQDPGLGLRLIYFSYDVKMKEKGDIPEGYSVSREKKERFSLILESASTNQTSMYLCASSSRTASSGSYEQYFGPGTRLTVT.

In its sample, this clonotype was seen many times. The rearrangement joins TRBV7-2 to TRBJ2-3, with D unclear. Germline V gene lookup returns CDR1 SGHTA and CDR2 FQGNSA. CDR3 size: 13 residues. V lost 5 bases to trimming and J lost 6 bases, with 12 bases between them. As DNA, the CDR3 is TGTGCCAGCAGCGCAAGTGGTGGGGATACGCAGTATTTT. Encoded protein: CASSASGGDTQYF. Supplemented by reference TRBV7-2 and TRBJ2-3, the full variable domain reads GAGVSQSPSNKVTEKGKDVELRCDPISGHTALYWYRQSLGQGLEFLIYFQGNSAPDKSGLPSDRFSAERTGGSVSTLTIQRTQQEDSAVYLCASSASGGDTQYFGPGTRLTVL.

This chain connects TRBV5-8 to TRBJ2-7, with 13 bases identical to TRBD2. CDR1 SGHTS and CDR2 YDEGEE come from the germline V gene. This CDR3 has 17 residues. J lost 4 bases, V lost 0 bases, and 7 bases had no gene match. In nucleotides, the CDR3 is TGTGCCAGCAGCTTGGATACCGGGACTAGCGGGATTTACGAGCAGTACTTC. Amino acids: CASSLDTGTSGIYEQYF.

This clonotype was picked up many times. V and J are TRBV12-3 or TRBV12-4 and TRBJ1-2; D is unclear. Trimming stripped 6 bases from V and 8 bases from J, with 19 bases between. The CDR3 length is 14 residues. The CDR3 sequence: CASRNPEMAYGYTF. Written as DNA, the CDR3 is TGTGCCAGCAGAAACCCCGAAATGGCATACGGCTACACCTTC.

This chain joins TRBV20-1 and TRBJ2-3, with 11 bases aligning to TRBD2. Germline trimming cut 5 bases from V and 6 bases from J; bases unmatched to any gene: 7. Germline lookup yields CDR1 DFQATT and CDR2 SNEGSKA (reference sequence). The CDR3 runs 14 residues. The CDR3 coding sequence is TGCAGTGCTTTCTATAGCGGGAGGGTGGATACGCAGTATTTT. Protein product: CSAFYSGRVDTQYF.

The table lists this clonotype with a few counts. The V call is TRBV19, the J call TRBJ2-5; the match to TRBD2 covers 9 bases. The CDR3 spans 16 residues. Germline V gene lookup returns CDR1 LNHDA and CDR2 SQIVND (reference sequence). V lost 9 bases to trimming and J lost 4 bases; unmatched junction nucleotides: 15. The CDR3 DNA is TGTGCCAGCTCCTTGGGTAGCGGGAGTCGAGGAGAGACCCAGTACTTC. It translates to CASSLGSGSRGETQYF.

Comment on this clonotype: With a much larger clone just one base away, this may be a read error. The chain's CDR3 is CASTRLGGKLFF. The CDR3 nucleotides read TGTGCCAGTACGCGATTGGGAGGAAAACTGTTTTTT. The gene calls are TRBV28 and TRBJ1-4; no clear D gene. Trimming stripped 9 bases from V and 10 bases from J, with 15 bases between. CDR1 and CDR2 (germline): MDHEN, SYDVKM. The CDR3 contains 12 residues.

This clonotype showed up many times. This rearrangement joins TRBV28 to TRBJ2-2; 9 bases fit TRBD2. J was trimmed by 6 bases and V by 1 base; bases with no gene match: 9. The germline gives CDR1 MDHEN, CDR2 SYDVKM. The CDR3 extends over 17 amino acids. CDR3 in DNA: TGTGCCAGCAGTTTATCCGGACTAGCGAAATCGTCCGGGGAGCTGTTTTTT. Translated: CASSLSGLAKSSGELFF.

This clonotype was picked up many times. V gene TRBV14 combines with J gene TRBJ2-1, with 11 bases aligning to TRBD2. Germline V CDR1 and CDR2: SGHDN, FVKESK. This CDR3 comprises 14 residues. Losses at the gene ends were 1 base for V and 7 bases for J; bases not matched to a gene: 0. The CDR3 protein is CASSQGLAGNEQFF. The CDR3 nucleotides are TGTGCCAGCAGCCAAGGACTAGCGGGGAATGAGCAGTTCTTC.

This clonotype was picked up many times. The CDR3: CASRLSGTHYEQYF. DNA of the CDR3: TGTGCCAGCAGATTGTCCGGGACTCACTACGAGCAGTACTTC. The chain couples TRBV2 to TRBJ2-7; maybe TRBD2 (6 bases). Trimming took off 6 bases at V and 3 bases at J, with 15 bases between the two ends. The CDR3 totals 14 residues. The germline gives CDR1 SNHLY, CDR2 FYNNEI. The complete variable domain, with remaining parts taken from reference TRBV2 and TRBJ2-7, reads EPEVTQTPSHQVTQMGQEVILRCVPISNHLYFYWYRQILGQKVEFLVSFYNNEISEKSEIFDDQFSVERPDGSNFTLKIRSTKLEDSAMYFCASRLSGTHYEQYFGPGTRLTVT.

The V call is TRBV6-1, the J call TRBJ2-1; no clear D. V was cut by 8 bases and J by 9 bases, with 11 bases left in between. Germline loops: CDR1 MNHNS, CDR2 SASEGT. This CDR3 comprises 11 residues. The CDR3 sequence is CASLSHREQFF. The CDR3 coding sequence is TGTGCCAGCCTTTCCCACCGTGAGCAGTTCTTC.

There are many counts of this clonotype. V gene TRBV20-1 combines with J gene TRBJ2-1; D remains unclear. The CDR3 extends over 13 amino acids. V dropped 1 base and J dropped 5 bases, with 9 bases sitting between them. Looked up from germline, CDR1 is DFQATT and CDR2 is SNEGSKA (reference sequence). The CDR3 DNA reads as TGCAGTGCTAGAGTGGAGCCCCACAATGAGCAGTTCTTC. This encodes CSARVEPHNEQFF.

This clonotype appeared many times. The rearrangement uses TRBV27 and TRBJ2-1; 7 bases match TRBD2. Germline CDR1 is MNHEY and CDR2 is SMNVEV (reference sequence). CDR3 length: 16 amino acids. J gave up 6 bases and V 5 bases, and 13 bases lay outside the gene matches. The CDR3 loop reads CASSPPMGGSPNEQFF. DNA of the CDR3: TGTGCCAGCAGTCCCCCTATGGGCGGGAGCCCCAATGAGCAGTTCTTC.

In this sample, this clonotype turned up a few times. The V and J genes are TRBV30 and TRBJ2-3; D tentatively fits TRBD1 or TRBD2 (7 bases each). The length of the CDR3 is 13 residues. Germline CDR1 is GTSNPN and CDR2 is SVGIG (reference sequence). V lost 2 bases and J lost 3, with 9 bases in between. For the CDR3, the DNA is TGTGCCTGGAGTCAGGGGGGGACAGATACGCAGTATTTT. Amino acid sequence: CAWSQGGTDTQYF. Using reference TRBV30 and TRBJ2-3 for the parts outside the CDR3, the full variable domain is SQTIHQWPATLVQPVGSPLSLECTVEGTSNPNLYWYRQAAGRGLQLLFYSVGIGQISSEVPQNLSASRPQDRQFILSSKKLLLSDSGFYLCAWSQGGTDTQYFGPGTRLTVL.

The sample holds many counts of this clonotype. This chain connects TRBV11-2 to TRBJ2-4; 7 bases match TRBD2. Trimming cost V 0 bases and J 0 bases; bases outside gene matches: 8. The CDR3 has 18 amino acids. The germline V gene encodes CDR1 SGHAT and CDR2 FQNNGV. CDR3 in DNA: TGTGCCAGCAGCTTAGATTTCGGAGCGGGACTAGCCAAAAACATTCAGTACTTC. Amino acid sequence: CASSLDFGAGLAKNIQYF.

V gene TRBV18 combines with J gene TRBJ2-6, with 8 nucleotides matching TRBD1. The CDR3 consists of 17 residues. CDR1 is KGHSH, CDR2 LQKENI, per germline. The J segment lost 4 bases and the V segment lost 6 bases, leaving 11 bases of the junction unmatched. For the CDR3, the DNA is TGTGCCAGCTCCCAGCAGACAGGGGATTCAGGGGCCAACGTCCTGACTTTC. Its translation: CASSQQTGDSGANVLTF. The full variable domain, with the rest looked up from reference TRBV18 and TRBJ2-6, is NAGVMQNPRHLVRRRGQEARLRCSPMKGHSHVYWYRQLPEEGLKFMVYLQKENIIDESGMPKERFSAEFPKEGPSILRIQQVVRGDSAAYFCASSQQTGDSGANVLTFGAGSRLTVL.

The CDR3 protein is CASSRTRGLSTDTQYF. The DNA for the CDR3 is TGCGCCAGCAGCCGAACAAGGGGACTAAGCACAGATACGCAGTATTTT. This chain uses TRBV5-1 with TRBJ2-3, with TRBD2 matching 7 bases. CDR3 size: 16 residues. Per germline, CDR1 SGHRS and CDR2 YFSETQ. Losses at the gene ends were 4 bases for V and 0 bases for J; bases not matched to a gene: 8. Drawing the rest from reference TRBV5-1 and TRBJ2-3, the complete variable domain is KAGVTQTPRYLIKTRGQQVTLSCSPISGHRSVSWYQQTPGQGLQFLFEYFSETQRNKGNFPGRFSGRQFSNSRSEMNVSTLELGDSALYLCASSRTRGLSTDTQYFGPGTRLTVL.

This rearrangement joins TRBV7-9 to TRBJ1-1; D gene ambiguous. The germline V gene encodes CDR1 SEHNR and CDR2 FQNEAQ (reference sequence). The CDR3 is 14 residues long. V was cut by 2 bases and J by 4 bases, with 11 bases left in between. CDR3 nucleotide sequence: TGTGCCAGCAGCTTAACCTCTGGAACCACTGAAGCTTTCTTT. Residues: CASSLTSGTTEAFF.

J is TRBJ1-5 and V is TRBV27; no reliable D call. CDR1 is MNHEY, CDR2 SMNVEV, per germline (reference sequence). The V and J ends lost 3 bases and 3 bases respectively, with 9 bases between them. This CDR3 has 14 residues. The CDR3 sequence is CASSFPRTNQPQHF. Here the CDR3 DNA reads TGTGCCAGCAGTTTCCCCCGTACCAATCAGCCCCAGCATTTT.

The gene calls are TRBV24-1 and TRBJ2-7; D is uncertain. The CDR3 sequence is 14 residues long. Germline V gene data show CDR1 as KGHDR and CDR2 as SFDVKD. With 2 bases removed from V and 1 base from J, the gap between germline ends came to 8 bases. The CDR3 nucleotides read TGTGCCACCAGTGATTCGGTGACTTCCTACGAGCAGTACTTC. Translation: CATSDSVTSYEQYF.

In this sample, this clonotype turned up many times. CDR3 sequence: CASSSGQTGELFF. The CDR3 nucleotides read TGTGCCAGCAGCTCTGGACAGACCGGGGAGCTGTTTTTT. The rearrangement joins TRBV7-2 to TRBJ2-2; tentatively, D is TRBD1 (6 bases). Germline CDR1 is SGHTA and CDR2 is FQGNSA. V shed 4 bases and J shed 5 bases, with 8 bases lying between them. The CDR3 covers 13 residues.

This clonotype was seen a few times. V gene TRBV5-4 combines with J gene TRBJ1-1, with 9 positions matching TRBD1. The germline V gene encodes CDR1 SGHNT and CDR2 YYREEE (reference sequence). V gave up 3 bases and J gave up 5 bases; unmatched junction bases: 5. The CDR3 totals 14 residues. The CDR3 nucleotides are TGTGCCAGCAGCTGGACAGGGGAAGTGACTGAAGCTTTCTTT. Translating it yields CASSWTGEVTEAFF.

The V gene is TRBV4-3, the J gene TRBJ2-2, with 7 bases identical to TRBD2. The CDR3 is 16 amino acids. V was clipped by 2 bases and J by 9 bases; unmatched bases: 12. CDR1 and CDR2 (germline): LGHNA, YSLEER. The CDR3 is CASSQLGGSVRRELFF. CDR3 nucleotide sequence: TGCGCCAGCAGCCAACTGGGCGGGAGCGTTCGGAGGGAGCTGTTTTTT.